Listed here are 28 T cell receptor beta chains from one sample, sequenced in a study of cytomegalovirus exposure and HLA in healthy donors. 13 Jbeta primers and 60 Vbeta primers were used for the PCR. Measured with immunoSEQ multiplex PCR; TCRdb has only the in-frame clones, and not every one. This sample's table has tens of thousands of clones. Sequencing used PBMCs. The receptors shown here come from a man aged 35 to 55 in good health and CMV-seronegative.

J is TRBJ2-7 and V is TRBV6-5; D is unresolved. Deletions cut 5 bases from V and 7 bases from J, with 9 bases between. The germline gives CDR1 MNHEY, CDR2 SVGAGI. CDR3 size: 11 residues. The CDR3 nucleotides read TGTGCCAGCAGTGCCCTCGGGGAGCAGTACTTC. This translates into CASSALGEQYF.

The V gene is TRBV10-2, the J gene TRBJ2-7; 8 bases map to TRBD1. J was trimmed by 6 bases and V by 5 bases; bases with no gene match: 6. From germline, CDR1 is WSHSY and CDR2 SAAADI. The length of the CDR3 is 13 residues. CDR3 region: CASSSGQALEQYF. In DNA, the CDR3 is TGCGCCAGCAGTTCGGGACAGGCTCTCGAGCAGTACTTC.

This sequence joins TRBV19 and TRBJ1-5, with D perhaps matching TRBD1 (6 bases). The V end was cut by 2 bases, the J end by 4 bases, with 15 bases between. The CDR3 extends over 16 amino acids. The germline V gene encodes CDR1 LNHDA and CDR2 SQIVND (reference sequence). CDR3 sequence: CASSIMFAQGNQPQHF. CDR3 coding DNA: TGTGCCAGTAGTATAATGTTTGCACAGGGAAATCAGCCCCAGCATTTT.

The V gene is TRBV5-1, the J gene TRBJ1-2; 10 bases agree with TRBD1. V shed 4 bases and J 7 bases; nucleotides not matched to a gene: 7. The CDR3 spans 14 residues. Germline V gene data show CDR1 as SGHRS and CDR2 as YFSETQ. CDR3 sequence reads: CASSPDRGRGGYTF. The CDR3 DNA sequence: TGCGCCAGCAGCCCCGACAGGGGGCGTGGTGGCTACACCTTC.

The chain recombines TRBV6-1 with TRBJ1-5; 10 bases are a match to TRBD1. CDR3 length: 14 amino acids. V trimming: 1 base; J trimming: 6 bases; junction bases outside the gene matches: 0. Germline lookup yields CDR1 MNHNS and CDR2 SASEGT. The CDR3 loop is CASSEGQGAQPQHF. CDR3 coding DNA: TGTGCCAGCAGTGAAGGACAGGGGGCTCAGCCCCAGCATTTT.

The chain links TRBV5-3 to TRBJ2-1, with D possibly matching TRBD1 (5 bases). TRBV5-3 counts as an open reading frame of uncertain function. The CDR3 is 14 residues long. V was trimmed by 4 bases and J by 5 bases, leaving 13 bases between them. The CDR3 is CARSPDKEDNEQFF. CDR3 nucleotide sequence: TGTGCCAGAAGCCCGGACAAGGAAGACAATGAGCAGTTCTTC.

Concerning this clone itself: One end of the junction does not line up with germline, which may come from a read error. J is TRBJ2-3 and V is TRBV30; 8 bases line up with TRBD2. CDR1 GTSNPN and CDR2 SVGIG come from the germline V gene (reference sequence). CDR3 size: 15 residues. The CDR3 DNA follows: TGTGCCGGGAGTGGGGCGGGGGGTAGCACAGATACGCAGTATTTT. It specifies CAGSGAGGSTDTQYF.

The CDR3 nucleotides are TGTGCCAGCAGCCCGCCGGGACTAGCGGGAGTGAGGGCCGGGGAGCTGTTTTTT. This codes for CASSPPGLAGVRAGELFF. The J gene is TRBJ2-2, the V gene TRBV28; 14 nucleotides align to TRBD2. The germline V gene encodes CDR1 MDHEN and CDR2 SYDVKM. J gave up 6 bases and V 6 bases, and 12 bases lay outside the gene matches. This CDR3 comprises 18 residues. The whole variable domain, remainder taken from reference TRBV28 and TRBJ2-2, is DVKVTQSSRYLVKRTGEKVFLECVQDMDHENMFWYRQDPGLGLRLIYFSYDVKMKEKGDIPEGYSVSREKKERFSLILESASTNQTSMYLCASSPPGLAGVRAGELFFGEGSRLTVL.

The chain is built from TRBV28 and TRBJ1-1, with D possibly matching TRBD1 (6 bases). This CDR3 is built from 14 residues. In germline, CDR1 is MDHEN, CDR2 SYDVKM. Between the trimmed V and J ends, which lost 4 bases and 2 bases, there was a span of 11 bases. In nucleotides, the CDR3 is TGTGCCAGCAGTTCCCCGGGACACAACACTGAAGCTTTCTTT. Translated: CASSSPGHNTEAFF.

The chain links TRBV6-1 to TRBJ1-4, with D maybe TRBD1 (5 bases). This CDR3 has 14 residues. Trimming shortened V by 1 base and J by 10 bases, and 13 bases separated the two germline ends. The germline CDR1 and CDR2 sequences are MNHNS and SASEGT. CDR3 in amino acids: CASSEERLRGKLFF. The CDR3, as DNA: TGTGCCAGCAGTGAAGAGAGGCTTAGGGGAAAACTGTTTTTT.

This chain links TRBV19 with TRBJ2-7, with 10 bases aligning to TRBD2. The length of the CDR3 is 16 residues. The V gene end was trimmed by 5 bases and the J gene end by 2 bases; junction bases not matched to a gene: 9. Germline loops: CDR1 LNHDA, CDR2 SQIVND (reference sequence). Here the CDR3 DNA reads TGTGCCAGTAGTGGAGCGGGAGGGCCGAATCCCTACGAGCAGTACTTC. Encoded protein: CASSGAGGPNPYEQYF.

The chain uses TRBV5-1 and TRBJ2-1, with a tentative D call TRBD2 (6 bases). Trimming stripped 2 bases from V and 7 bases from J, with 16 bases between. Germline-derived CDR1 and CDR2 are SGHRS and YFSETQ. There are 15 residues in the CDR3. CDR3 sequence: CASSLVAEVGNEQFF. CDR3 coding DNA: TGCGCCAGCAGCTTAGTAGCGGAGGTTGGGAATGAGCAGTTCTTC.

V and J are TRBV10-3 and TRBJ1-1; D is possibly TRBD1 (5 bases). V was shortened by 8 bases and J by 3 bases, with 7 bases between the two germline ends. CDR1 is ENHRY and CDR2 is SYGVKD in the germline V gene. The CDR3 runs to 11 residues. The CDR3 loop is CAIARDTEAFF. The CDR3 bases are TGTGCCATCGCCAGGGACACTGAAGCTTTCTTT.

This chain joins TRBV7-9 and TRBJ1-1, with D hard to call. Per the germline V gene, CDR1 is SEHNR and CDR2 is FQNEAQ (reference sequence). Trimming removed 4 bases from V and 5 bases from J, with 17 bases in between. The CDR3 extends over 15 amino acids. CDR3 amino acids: CASSSLEDFMTEAFF. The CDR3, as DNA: TGTGCCAGCAGCTCCCTCGAGGATTTTATGACTGAAGCTTTCTTT.

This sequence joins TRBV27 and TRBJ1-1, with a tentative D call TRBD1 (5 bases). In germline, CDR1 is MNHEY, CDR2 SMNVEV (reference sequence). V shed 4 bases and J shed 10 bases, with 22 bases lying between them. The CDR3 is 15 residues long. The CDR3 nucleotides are TGTGCCAGCAGTTCCATGGGGGGGGTTCCTCTGCTAGCTTTCTTT. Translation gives CASSSMGGVPLLAFF.

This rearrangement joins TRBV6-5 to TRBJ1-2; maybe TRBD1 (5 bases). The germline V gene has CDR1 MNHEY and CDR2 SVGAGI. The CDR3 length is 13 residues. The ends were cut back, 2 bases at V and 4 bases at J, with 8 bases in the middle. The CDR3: CASSYDQGYGYTF. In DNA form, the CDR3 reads TGTGCCAGCAGTTACGATCAGGGCTATGGCTACACCTTC.

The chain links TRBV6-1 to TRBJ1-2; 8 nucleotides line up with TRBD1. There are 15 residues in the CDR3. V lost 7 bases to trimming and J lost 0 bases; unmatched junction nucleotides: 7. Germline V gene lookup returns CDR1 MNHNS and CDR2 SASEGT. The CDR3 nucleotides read TGTGCCAGCACCATCAGGGGGCTAGCTAACTATGGCTACACCTTC. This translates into CASTIRGLANYGYTF.

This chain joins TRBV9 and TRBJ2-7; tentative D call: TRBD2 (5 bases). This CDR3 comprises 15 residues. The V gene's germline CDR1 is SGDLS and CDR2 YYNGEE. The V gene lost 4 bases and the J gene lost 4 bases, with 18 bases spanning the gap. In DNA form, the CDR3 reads TGTGCCAGCAGCCCCGATATAGCGAATTATTACGAGCAGTACTTC. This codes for CASSPDIANYYEQYF. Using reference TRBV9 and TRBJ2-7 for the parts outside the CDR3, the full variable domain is DSGVTQTPKHLITATGQRVTLRCSPRSGDLSVYWYQQSLDQGLQFLIQYYNGEERAKGNILERFSAQQFPDLHSELNLSSLELGDSALYFCASSPDIANYYEQYFGPGTRLTVT.

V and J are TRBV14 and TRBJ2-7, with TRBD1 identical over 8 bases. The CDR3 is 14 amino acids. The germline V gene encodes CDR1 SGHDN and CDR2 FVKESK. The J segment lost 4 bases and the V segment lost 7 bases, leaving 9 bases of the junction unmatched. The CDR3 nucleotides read TGTGCCAGCAACCCTTTCCGGACAGGGTACGAGCAGTACTTC. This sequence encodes CASNPFRTGYEQYF.

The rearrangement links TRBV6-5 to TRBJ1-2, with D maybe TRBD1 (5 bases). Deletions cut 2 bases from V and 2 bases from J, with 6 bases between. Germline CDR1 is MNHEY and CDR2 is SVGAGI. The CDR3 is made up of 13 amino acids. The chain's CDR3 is CASSYQGNYGYTF. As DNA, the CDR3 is TGTGCCAGCAGTTACCAGGGCAACTATGGCTACACCTTC.

CDR3 protein: CSVGVTGTSYEQYF. The CDR3, as DNA: TGCAGCGTTGGCGTAACCGGGACTAGCTACGAGCAGTACTTC. J is TRBJ2-7 and V is TRBV29-1, with 8 bases fitting TRBD2. V lost 4 bases and J lost 3; bases outside the gene matches: 8. The length of the CDR3 is 14 residues. Germline CDR1 reads SQVTM; CDR2 reads ANQGSEA.

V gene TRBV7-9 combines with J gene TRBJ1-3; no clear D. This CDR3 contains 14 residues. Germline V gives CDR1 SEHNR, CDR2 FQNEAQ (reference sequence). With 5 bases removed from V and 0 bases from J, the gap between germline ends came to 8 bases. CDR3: CASSQQPSGNTIYF. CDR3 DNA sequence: TGTGCCAGCAGCCAACAGCCCTCTGGAAACACCATATATTTT.

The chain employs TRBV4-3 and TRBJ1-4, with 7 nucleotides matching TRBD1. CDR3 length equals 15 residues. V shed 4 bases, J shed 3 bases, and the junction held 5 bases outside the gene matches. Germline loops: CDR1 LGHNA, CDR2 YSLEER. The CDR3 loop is CASSRKGAANEKLFF. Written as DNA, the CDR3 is TGCGCCAGCAGCCGCAAGGGGGCAGCTAATGAAAAACTGTTTTTT.

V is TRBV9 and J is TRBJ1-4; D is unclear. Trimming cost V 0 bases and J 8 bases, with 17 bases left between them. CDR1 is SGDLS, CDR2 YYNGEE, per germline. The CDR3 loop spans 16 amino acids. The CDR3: CASSVGSRGVREKLFF. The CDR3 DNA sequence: TGTGCCAGCAGCGTAGGATCACGCGGCGTTCGGGAAAAACTGTTTTTT.

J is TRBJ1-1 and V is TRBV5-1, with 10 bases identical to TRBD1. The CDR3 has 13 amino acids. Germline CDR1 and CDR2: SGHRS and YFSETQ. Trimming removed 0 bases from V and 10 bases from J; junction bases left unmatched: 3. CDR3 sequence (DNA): TGCGCCAGCAGCTTGGGAGACAGGGGGCGAGCTTTCTTT. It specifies CASSLGDRGRAFF. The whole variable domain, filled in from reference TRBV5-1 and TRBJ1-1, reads KAGVTQTPRYLIKTRGQQVTLSCSPISGHRSVSWYQQTPGQGLQFLFEYFSETQRNKGNFPGRFSGRQFSNSRSEMNVSTLELGDSALYLCASSLGDRGRAFFGQGTRLTVV.

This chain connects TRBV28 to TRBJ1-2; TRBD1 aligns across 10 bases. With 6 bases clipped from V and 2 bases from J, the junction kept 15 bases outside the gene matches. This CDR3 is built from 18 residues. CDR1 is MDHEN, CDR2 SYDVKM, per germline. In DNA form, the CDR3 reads TGTGCCAGCAGCTGGACAGGGGGAGTATACCGCCTGAACTATGGCTACACCTTC. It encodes CASSWTGGVYRLNYGYTF.

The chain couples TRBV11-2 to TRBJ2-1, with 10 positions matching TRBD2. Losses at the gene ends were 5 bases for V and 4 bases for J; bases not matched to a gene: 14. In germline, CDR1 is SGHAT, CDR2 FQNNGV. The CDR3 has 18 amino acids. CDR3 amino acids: CASSPRLGSGRFYNEQFF. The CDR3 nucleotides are TGTGCCAGCAGCCCCCGATTGGGTAGCGGGAGGTTTTACAATGAGCAGTTCTTC.

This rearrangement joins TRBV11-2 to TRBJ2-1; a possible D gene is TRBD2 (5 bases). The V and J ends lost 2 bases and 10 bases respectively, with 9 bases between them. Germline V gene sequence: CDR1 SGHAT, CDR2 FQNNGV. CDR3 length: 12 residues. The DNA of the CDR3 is TGTGCCAGCAGCTTATGGGAGTCGGAGCAGTTCTTC. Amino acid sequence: CASSLWESEQFF.